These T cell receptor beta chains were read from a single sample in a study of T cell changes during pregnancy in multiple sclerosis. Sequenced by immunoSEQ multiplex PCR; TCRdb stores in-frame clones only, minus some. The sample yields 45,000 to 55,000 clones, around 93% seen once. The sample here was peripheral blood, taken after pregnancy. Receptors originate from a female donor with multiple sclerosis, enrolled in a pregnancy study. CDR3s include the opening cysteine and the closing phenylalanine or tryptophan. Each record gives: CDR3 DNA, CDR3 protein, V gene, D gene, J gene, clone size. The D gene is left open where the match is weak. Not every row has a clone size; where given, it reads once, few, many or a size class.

TGTGCCAGCAGCTCCGGGACTAGCGGGGCCACCGGGGAGCTGTTTTTT CASSSGTSGATGELFF TRBV7-2 TRBD2 TRBJ2-2 -
TGTGCCAGCAGCCCTGGTTTCAGGGATCGGCTATCGGACGAGCAGTACTTC CASSPGFRDRLSDEQYF TRBV5-4 - TRBJ2-7 -
TGTGCCAGCAGCTCGCCGCGGAGGGGCAGAGGGAACACTGAAGCTTTCTTT CASSSPRRGRGNTEAFF TRBV11-3 - TRBJ1-1 -
TGTGCCAGTAGTATCCGAAGGACAGCCCAAGAGACCCAGTACTTC CASSIRRTAQETQYF TRBV19 - TRBJ2-5 -
TGTGCCAGCAGCTTACTCCCACAGGGGTTACCCGGCGAGCAGTACTTC CASSLLPQGLPGEQYF TRBV7-2 TRBD1 TRBJ2-7 few
TGTGCCAGCAGCGGAGGGGGGGGTAGGAGTGAAAAACTGTTTTTT CASSGGGGRSEKLFF TRBV9 - TRBJ1-4 -
TGCGCCAGCAGCTTGGTAGGAGTCCAAGAGACCCAGTACTTC CASSLVGVQETQYF TRBV5-1 - TRBJ2-5 -
TGCGCCAGCAGCTTCTCCCTAGCGGCAAACTACGAGCAGTACTTC CASSFSLAANYEQYF TRBV5-1 TRBD2 TRBJ2-7 -
TGTGCCATCAGTGACGGGACTAGGCCAGATAGGACGCAGTATTTT CAISDGTRPDRTQYF TRBV10-3 TRBD2 TRBJ2-3 -
TGTGCCAGCAGCAAAACAGGGAATTCCCTATTCATGAACACTGAAGCTTTCTTT CASSKTGNSLFMNTEAFF TRBV21-1 - TRBJ1-1 few
TGTGCCAGCAGCTTCTCCCTAGCGGGGGCCCTTGGGGTCCTCGAGCAGTACTTC CASSFSLAGALGVLEQYF TRBV5-6 TRBD2 TRBJ2-7 -
TGCGCCAGCAGCCAAGTCCGGGGAAGCAATCAGCCCCAGCATTTT CASSQVRGSNQPQHF TRBV4-3 - TRBJ1-5 -
TGTGCCAGCAGCTTATCAGGGGGCTCCTACAATGAGCAGTTCTTC CASSLSGGSYNEQFF TRBV7-6 TRBD1 TRBJ2-1 -
TGTGCCAGCAGCTTTCCCATATCCAGCTATGGCTACACCTTC CASSFPISSYGYTF TRBV7-2 - TRBJ1-2 -
TGTGCCAGCAGCCCCGGACAGGCGAACACCGGGGAGCTGTTTTTT CASSPGQANTGELFF TRBV7-2 TRBD1 TRBJ2-2 -
TGTGCCAGCAGTCCCAACAGGGTTCCCAACTATGGCTACACCTTC CASSPNRVPNYGYTF TRBV6-5 - TRBJ1-2 -
TGTGCTAGTATACACAGCGGGGAGGGAGAGACCCAGTACTTC CASIHSGEGETQYF TRBV11-2 TRBD2 TRBJ2-5 -
TGCAGCGGTCAACTTACACAGGATGGCTACACCTTC CSGQLTQDGYTF TRBV29-1 - TRBJ1-2 once
TGTGCCAGCAGCTTAGGACAGAGGAGCGAGCAGTACTTC CASSLGQRSEQYF TRBV7-8 - TRBJ2-7 -
TGTGCCAGCAGCGTCGGACAGGGGCGGGGAGAGCAGTACTTC CASSVGQGRGEQYF TRBV5-4 TRBD1 TRBJ2-7 once
TGTGCCAGCAGCGTAGCTACGAGCGGGGGGGTTGCGGAGCAGTTCTTC CASSVATSGGVAEQFF TRBV9 TRBD2 TRBJ2-1 -
TGCAGCGTGAAGGGATCCGGTAGACAGGGAATTAGCGGCTACACCTTC CSVKGSGRQGISGYTF TRBV29-1 TRBD1 TRBJ1-2 -
TGTGCCAGCAGCTCCCCCAACACGGGAGGCTCCTACGAGCAGTACTTC CASSSPNTGGSYEQYF TRBV7-9 TRBD2 TRBJ2-7 -
TGTGCCAGCAGTTTCCGGGACAGCCTCATGGCGACTAATGAAAAACTGTTTTTT CASSFRDSLMATNEKLFF TRBV27 TRBD1 TRBJ1-4 -